The sequence of this T cell receptor beta chain was determined in a study of shared clonotypes between healthy human individuals. At the level of the study: The donors, two women and a few men, were aged 18 to 49. Study-level points and caveats: Only a few donors were included, so the genetic and exposure-history diversity represented was limited.

The germline V gene has CDR1 MDHEN and CDR2 SYDVKM. The ends were cut back, 8 bases at V and 9 bases at J, with 14 bases in the middle. The CDR3 runs 13 residues. It was about 84 million PBMCs that unsorted samples used for genomic DNA. This clone was seen only a few times. Its antigen is unknown. This table comes from immunoSEQ multiplex PCR, and its TCRdb copy is limited to in-frame clones, with some not included. The data hold about 99,000 clones, with 40% to 55% observed a single time. The chain combines TRBV28 with TRBJ1-6; weak D call: TRBD1 (5 bases). The sequence was obtained from a woman aged 40 to 55 in good health. Some clones in this sample may be carry-over from other donors' samples. Sample: PBMCs. The CDR3 sequence: CASLGGGGSPLHF. The DNA of the CDR3 is TGTGCCAGCCTGGGGGGTGGAGGTTCACCCCTCCACTTT.